What follows are 24 T cell receptor beta chains derived from one specimen sequenced in a study of OX40 agonist ivuxolimab in advanced cancers. Clones were read by immunoSEQ multiplex PCR, and TCRdb kept only the in-frame ones, dropping some. The sample contains tens of thousands of clones, approximately 91% of which appear only once. The material was CD4+ or CD8+ T cells sorted from blood, obtained in a trial of the OX40 agonist ivuxolimab. Receptors were obtained from an adult with an advanced solid tumor such as melanoma, head and neck, liver or kidney cancer.

The chain couples TRBV28 to TRBJ2-5; perhaps TRBD2 as D (6 bases). Judging by the DNA end, TRBJ2-7 fits better; the J call may be wrong. Germline V gene lookup returns CDR1 MDHEN and CDR2 SYDVKM. This CDR3 contains 11 residues. CDR3: CASSAGYEQYF. The CDR3 nucleotides are TGTGCCAGCAGCGCGGGGTACGAGCAGTACTTC.

The chain combines TRBV18 with TRBJ2-1; 14 nucleotides line up with TRBD2. Germline V gives CDR1 KGHSH, CDR2 LQKENI. V shed 4 bases, J shed 5 bases, and the junction held 13 bases outside the gene matches. The CDR3 is 19 residues long. The CDR3 loop is CASSRPKGTSGRIHNEQFF. DNA for the CDR3: TGTGCCAGCTCACGACCTAAAGGGACTAGCGGGAGAATCCACAATGAGCAGTTCTTC.

The chain uses TRBV11-2 and TRBJ1-4, with no clear D. The CDR3 length is 13 residues. Trimming stripped 7 bases from V and 11 bases from J, with 17 bases between. The germline V gene has CDR1 SGHAT and CDR2 FQNNGV. In DNA form, the CDR3 reads TGTGCCAGCACTCCCGGGGAGGCCCGCAAACTGTTTTTT. It specifies CASTPGEARKLFF.

The V gene is TRBV11-2, the J gene TRBJ1-1; tentatively, D is TRBD1 (5 bases). This CDR3 spans 15 amino acids. The germline V and J ends were trimmed by 1 base and 1 base, with 10 bases remaining between them. Germline assignment: CDR1 SGHAT and CDR2 FQNNGV. CDR3 nucleotides: TGTGCCAGCAGCTTAGTTGTTGGGGGGAACACTGAAGCTTTCTTT. Amino acid sequence: CASSLVVGGNTEAFF.

The chain couples TRBV10-3 to TRBJ2-1, with D hard to call. Trimming left V 4 bases short and J 0 bases short, with 7 bases between. The CDR3 contains 14 residues. CDR1 is ENHRY, CDR2 SYGVKD, per germline. In DNA, the CDR3 is TGTGCCATCAGTGCAAGCAGCTCCTACAATGAGCAGTTCTTC. Translation: CAISASSSYNEQFF.

The V gene is TRBV5-6, the J gene TRBJ1-2; tentatively, D is TRBD1 (5 bases). Per germline, CDR1 SGHDT and CDR2 YYEEEE. Trimming removed 1 base at V and 6 bases at J, with 13 bases between. The CDR3 is 14 amino acids. The CDR3 protein is CASSLTVGEDGYTF. In nucleotides, the CDR3 is TGTGCCAGCAGCTTGACAGTGGGGGAGGATGGCTACACCTTC.

The J gene is TRBJ1-3, the V gene TRBV7-3; the D gene is possibly TRBD1 (6 bases). The length of the CDR3 is 17 residues. V was cut by 5 bases and J by 0 bases, with 17 bases left in between. The germline gives CDR1 SGHTA, CDR2 FQGTGA. The CDR3 sequence is CASSRRQVLYSGNTIYF. CDR3 sequence (DNA): TGTGCCAGCAGCCGAAGACAGGTTCTATACTCTGGAAACACCATATATTTT. The variable domain in full, completed from reference TRBV7-3 and TRBJ1-3, reads GAGVSQTPSNKVTEKGKYVELRCDPISGHTALYWYRQSLGQGPEFLIYFQGTGAADDSGLPNDRFFAVRPEGSVSTLKIQRTERGDSAVYLCASSRRQVLYSGNTIYFGEGSWLTVV.

This chain uses TRBV18 with TRBJ2-7; possible D gene TRBD2, 6 bases. Trimming took off 6 bases at V and 2 bases at J, with 17 bases between the two ends. Germline CDR1 and CDR2: KGHSH and LQKENI. This CDR3 comprises 15 residues. CDR3 coding DNA: TGTGCCAGCTCGCTTAAAGCGGGCTCCCCCTACGAGCAGTACTTC. It specifies CASSLKAGSPYEQYF.

This clone was seen more than once but under ten times. The CDR3 here is CASSIRELTGELFF. As DNA, the CDR3 is TGTGCCAGTAGTATCCGGGAACTCACCGGGGAGCTGTTTTTT. V and J are TRBV19 and TRBJ2-2; tentatively, D is TRBD2 (5 bases). CDR3 length equals 14 residues. Trimming stripped 3 bases from V and 4 bases from J, with 9 bases between. CDR1 LNHDA and CDR2 SQIVND come from the germline V gene (reference sequence).

V is TRBV2 and J is TRBJ1-5; TRBD1 aligns across 10 bases. The J segment lost 3 bases and the V segment lost 7 bases, leaving 6 bases of the junction unmatched. CDR3 length: 15 amino acids. Germline CDR1 SNHLY, CDR2 FYNNEI. The CDR3 sequence is CASMRDRGYNQPQHF. CDR3 in DNA: TGTGCCAGCATGAGGGACAGGGGATACAATCAGCCCCAGCATTTT.

This chain links TRBV28 with TRBJ1-6, with TRBD1 matching over 7 bases. Trimming removed 6 bases from V and 0 bases from J; junction bases left unmatched: 11. This CDR3 has 18 residues. Germline V gives CDR1 MDHEN, CDR2 SYDVKM. The CDR3 loop reads CASSSSLRGSSYNSPLHF. CDR3 bases: TGTGCCAGCAGCTCGTCGCTCAGGGGGAGCTCCTATAATTCACCCCTCCACTTT.

The V and J genes are TRBV15 and TRBJ1-2, with D unresolved. The CDR3 spans 14 residues. V shed 0 bases and J shed 2 bases, with 7 bases lying between them. Germline assignment: CDR1 LNHNV and CDR2 YYDKDF (reference sequence). CDR3 region: CATSRDRSNYGYTF. For the CDR3, the DNA is TGTGCCACCAGCAGAGATCGGAGCAACTATGGCTACACCTTC.

V usage is TRBV30 and J usage is TRBJ1-4, with D maybe TRBD1 (6 bases). The V gene lost 0 bases and the J gene lost 10 bases, with 15 bases spanning the gap. The germline CDR1 and CDR2 sequences are GTSNPN and SVGIG (reference sequence). The CDR3 is made up of 14 amino acids. The CDR3 DNA sequence: TGTGCCTGGAGTGTACTGGAGGGGGGGGGAAAACTGTTTTTT. The encoded protein is CAWSVLEGGGKLFF.

The CDR3 nucleotides read TGTGCCAGCTCACCACCTGCTAGCGGGAGAAGGGTCAATGAGCAGTTCTTC. This gives the protein CASSPPASGRRVNEQFF. This chain joins TRBV18 and TRBJ2-1; 10 bases agree with TRBD2. Trimming took 0 bases from V and 6 from J; bases not matched to a gene: 8. The CDR3 has 17 residues. Germline V gene lookup returns CDR1 KGHSH and CDR2 LQKENI.

This clone was counted a single time. The chain combines TRBV12-5 with TRBJ2-2; 7 positions match TRBD2. This CDR3 is built from 16 residues. Per the germline V gene, CDR1 is LGHNT and CDR2 is FRNRAP. V trimming: 4 bases; J trimming: 4 bases; junction bases outside the gene matches: 9. Written as DNA, the CDR3 is TGTGCTAGTGGTTCTCTGAGCGGGACGGGCACCGGGGAGCTGTTTTTT. This encodes CASGSLSGTGTGELFF.

This clone occurred once. The V gene is TRBV6-6, the J gene TRBJ1-5, with unresolved D. Trimming took 3 bases from V and 3 from J, leaving 9 bases between them. The CDR3 covers 14 residues. Per germline, CDR1 MNHNY and CDR2 SVGAGI (reference sequence). CDR3 bases: TGTGCCAGCAGTTATGCAGGTCCCAATCAGCCCCAGCATTTT. It is translated as CASSYAGPNQPQHF.

The CDR3 sequence: CASSPPGVYEQYF. CDR3 DNA: TGTGCCAGCTCACCACCCGGAGTCTACGAGCAGTACTTC. This chain uses TRBV18 with TRBJ2-7, with D uncertain. This CDR3 contains 13 residues. Trimming pared 0 bases from V and 3 bases from J, leaving 6 bases between. CDR1 is KGHSH, CDR2 LQKENI, per germline.

The chain is built from TRBV7-9 and TRBJ2-7, with TRBD2 matching 9 bases. Germline CDR1 and CDR2: SEHNR and FQNEAQ (reference sequence). The CDR3 loop spans 16 amino acids. Unmatched junction bases numbered 11, after V lost 2 bases and J lost 6 bases. CDR3 in amino acids: CASSLRASGTKGEQYF. CDR3 DNA sequence: TGTGCCAGCAGCTTACGGGCTAGCGGGACGAAAGGCGAGCAGTACTTC. The entire variable domain, with the rest obtained from reference TRBV7-9 and TRBJ2-7, is as follows: DTGVSQNPRHKITKRGQNVTFRCDPISEHNRLYWYRQTLGQGPEFLTYFQNEAQLEKSRLLSDRFSAERPKGSFSTLEIQRTEQGDSAMYLCASSLRASGTKGEQYFGPGTRLTVT.

This chain connects TRBV2 to TRBJ2-5, with unresolved D. Trimming stripped 5 bases from V and 1 base from J, with 2 bases between. The germline V gene encodes CDR1 SNHLY and CDR2 FYNNEI. This CDR3 comprises 11 residues. CDR3 coding DNA: TGTGCCAGCAGTCCCCAAGAGACCCAGTACTTC. Translation gives CASSPQETQYF.

The rearrangement joins TRBV5-1 to TRBJ2-5; D not certain. Germline lookup yields CDR1 SGHRS and CDR2 YFSETQ. The CDR3 consists of 12 residues. Trimming stripped 0 bases from V and 4 bases from J, with 4 bases between. The CDR3 here is CASSLARETQYF. CDR3 nucleotide sequence: TGCGCCAGCAGCTTGGCTCGAGAGACCCAGTACTTC.

This chain joins TRBV5-4 and TRBJ2-3; D is uncertain. Trimming cost V 7 bases and J 0 bases, with 15 bases left between them. Looked up from germline, CDR1 is SGHNT and CDR2 is YYREEE (reference sequence). The CDR3 runs 15 residues. CDR3 residues: CASFVLGGSTDTQYF. The DNA of the CDR3 is TGTGCCAGCTTCGTTTTAGGCGGTAGCACAGATACGCAGTATTTT.

This chain joins TRBV19 and TRBJ1-1, with TRBD1 identical over 7 bases. Trimming removed 6 bases from V and 1 base from J; junction bases left unmatched: 5. The CDR3 loop spans 14 amino acids. Germline-derived CDR1 and CDR2 are LNHDA and SQIVND (reference sequence). CDR3 nucleotides: TGTGCCAGTAGCCGAGGACAGGCGAACACTGAAGCTTTCTTT. It translates to CASSRGQANTEAFF.

The chain has TRBV9 and TRBJ1-4, with D possibly matching TRBD1 (5 bases). The CDR3 has 13 amino acids. The V gene lost 0 bases and the J gene lost 10 bases, with 10 bases spanning the gap. Germline assignment: CDR1 SGDLS and CDR2 YYNGEE. In nucleotides, the CDR3 is TGTGCCAGCAGCGTAGTGGGGACGGGAAAACTGTTTTTT. As protein: CASSVVGTGKLFF. Together with reference TRBV9 and TRBJ1-4, the CDR3 gives the full variable domain: DSGVTQTPKHLITATGQRVTLRCSPRSGDLSVYWYQQSLDQGLQFLIQYYNGEERAKGNILERFSAQQFPDLHSELNLSSLELGDSALYFCASSVVGTGKLFFGSGTQLSVL.

The genes are TRBV27 and TRBJ1-2; D perhaps matches TRBD1 (6 bases). This CDR3 comprises 15 residues. V lost 1 base and J 5 bases, leaving 14 bases between the germline ends. In germline, CDR1 is MNHEY, CDR2 SMNVEV (reference sequence). The DNA for the CDR3 is TGTGCCAGCAGTTTATGGGGGGCCAATAGGTATGGCTACACCTTC. This codes for CASSLWGANRYGYTF.